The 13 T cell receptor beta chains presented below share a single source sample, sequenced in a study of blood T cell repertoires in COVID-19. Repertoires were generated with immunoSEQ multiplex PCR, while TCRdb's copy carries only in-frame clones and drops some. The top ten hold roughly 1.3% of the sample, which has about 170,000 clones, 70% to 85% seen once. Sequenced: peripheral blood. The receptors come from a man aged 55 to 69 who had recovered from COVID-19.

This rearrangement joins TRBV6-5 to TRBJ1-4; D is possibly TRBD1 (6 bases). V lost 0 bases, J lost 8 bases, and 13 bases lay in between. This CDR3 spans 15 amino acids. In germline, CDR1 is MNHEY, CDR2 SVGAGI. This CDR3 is CASSYSRDIWEKLFF. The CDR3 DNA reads TGTGCCAGCAGTTACTCACGGGACATATGGGAAAAACTGTTTTTT.

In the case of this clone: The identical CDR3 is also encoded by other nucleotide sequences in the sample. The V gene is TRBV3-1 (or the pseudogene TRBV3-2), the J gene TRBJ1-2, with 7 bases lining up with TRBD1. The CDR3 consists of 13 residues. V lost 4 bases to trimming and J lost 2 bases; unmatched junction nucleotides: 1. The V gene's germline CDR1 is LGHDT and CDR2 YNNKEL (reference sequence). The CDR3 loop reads CASSLGQNYGYTF. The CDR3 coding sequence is TGTGCCAGCAGCCTGGGACAGAACTATGGCTACACCTTC.

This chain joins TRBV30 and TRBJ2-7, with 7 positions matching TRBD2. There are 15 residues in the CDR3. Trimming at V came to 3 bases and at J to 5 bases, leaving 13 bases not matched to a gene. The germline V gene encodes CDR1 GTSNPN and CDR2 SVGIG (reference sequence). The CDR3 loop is CAWRASWGGINEQYF. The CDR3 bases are TGTGCCTGGAGGGCCTCGTGGGGAGGGATCAACGAGCAGTACTTC.

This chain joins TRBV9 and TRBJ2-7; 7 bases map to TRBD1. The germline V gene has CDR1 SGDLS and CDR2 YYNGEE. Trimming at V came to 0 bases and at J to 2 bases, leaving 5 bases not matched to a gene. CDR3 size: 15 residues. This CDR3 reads CASSVDGTDTYEQYF. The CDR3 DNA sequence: TGTGCCAGCAGCGTAGACGGGACAGACACCTACGAGCAGTACTTC.

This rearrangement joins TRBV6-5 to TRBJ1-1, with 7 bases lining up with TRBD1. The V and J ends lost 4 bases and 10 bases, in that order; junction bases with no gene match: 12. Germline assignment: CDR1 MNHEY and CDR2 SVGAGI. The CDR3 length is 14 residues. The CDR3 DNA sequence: TGTGCCAGCAGTTTAAACAAAGGGACAGATCGAGCTTTCTTT. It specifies CASSLNKGTDRAFF.

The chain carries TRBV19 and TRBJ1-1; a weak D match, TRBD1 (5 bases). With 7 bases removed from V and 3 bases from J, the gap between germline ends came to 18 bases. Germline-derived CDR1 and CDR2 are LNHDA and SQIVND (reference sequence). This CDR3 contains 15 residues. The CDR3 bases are TGTGCCAGTATTAGAAGGGGCGCGGGGGACACTGAAGCTTTCTTT. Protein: CASIRRGAGDTEAFF.

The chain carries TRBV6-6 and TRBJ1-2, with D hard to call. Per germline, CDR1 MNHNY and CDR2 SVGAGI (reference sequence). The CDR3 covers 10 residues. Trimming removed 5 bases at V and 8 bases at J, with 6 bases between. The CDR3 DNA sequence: TGTGCCAGCAGTATGCGAGGCTACACCTTC. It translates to CASSMRGYTF.

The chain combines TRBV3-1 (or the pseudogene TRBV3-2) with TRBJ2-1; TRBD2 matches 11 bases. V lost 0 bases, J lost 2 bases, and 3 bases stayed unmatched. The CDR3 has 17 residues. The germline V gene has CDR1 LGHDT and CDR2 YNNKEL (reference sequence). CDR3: CASSQDLAGGAYNEQFF. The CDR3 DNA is TGTGCCAGCAGCCAAGATCTAGCGGGGGGTGCCTACAATGAGCAGTTCTTC.

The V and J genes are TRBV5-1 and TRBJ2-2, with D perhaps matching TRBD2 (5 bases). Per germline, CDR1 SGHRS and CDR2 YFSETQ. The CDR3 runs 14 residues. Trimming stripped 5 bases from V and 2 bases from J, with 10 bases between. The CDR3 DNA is TGCGCCAGCAGGAGGGCTAGCAACACCGGGGAGCTGTTTTTT. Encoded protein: CASRRASNTGELFF.

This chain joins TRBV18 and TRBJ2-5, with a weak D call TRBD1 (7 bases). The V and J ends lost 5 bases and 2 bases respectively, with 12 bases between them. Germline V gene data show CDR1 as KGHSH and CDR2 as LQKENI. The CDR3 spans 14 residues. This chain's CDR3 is CASSAQGGQETQYF. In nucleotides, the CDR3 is TGTGCCAGCTCAGCTCAGGGGGGACAAGAGACCCAGTACTTC.

CDR3 sequence: CASSMLGQGLSPLHF. For the CDR3, the DNA is TGTGCCAGCAGTATGCTGGGGCAGGGTCTATCACCCCTCCACTTT. The chain links TRBV27 to TRBJ1-6; weak D call: TRBD1 (5 bases). The CDR3 consists of 15 residues. V lost 5 bases, J lost 10 bases, and 18 bases lay in between. Germline V gene lookup returns CDR1 MNHEY and CDR2 SMNVEV (reference sequence).

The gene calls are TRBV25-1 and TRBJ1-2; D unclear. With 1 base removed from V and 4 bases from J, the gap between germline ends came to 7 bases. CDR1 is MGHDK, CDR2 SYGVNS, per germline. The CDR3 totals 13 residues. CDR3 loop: CASSESWSYGYTF. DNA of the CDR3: TGTGCCAGCAGTGAATCTTGGAGCTATGGCTACACCTTC.

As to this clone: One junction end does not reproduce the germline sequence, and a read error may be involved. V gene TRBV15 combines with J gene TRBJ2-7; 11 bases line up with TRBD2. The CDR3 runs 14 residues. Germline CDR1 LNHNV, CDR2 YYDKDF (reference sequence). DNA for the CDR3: TGTGCCACCAGGACTACCGGGACTAGCGGTGGTGCTGGCTTC. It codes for CATRTTGTSGGAGF.